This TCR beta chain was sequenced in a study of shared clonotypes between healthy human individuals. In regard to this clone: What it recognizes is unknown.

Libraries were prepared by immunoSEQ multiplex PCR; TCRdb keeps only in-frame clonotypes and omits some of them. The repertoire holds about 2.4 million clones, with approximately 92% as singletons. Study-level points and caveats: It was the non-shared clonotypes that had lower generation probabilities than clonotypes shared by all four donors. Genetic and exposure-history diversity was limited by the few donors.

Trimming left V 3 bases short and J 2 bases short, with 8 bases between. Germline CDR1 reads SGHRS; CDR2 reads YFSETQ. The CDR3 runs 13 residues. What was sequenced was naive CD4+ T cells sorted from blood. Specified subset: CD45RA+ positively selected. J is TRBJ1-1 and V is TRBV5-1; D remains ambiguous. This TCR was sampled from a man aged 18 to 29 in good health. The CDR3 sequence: CASSYVSNTEAFF. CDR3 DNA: TGCGCCAGCAGCTACGTATCAAACACTGAAGCTTTCTTT.